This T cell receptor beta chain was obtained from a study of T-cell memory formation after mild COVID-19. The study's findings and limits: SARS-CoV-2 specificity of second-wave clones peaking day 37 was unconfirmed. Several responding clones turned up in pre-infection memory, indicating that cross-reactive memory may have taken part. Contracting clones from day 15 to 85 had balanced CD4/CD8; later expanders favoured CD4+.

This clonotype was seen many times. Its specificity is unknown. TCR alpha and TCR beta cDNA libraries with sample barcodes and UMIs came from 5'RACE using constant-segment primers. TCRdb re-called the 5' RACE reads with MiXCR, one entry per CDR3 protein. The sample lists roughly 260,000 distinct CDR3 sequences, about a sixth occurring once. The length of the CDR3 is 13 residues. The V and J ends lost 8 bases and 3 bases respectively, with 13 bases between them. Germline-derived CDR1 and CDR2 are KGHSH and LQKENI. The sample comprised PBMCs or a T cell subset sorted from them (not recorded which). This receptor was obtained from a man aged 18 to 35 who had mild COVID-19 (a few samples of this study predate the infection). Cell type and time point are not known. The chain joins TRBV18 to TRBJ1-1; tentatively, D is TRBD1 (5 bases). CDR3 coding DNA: TGTGCCAGCAGCCCCGGGGGGGACACTGAAGCTTTCTTT. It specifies CASSPGGDTEAFF.